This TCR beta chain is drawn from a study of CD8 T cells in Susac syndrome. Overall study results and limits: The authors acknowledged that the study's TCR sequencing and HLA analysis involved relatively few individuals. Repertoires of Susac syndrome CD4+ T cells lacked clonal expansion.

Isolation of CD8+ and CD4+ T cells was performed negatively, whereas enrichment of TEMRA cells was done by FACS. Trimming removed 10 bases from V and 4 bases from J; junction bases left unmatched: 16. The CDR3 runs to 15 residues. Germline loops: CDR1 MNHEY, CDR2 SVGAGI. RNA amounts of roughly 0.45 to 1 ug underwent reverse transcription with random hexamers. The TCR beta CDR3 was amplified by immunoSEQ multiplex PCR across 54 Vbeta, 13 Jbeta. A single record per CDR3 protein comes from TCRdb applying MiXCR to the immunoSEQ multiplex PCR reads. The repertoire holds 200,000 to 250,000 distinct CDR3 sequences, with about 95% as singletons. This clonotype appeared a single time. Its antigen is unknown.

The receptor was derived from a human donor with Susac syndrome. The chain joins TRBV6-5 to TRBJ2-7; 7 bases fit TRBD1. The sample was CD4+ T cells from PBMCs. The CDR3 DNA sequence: TGTGCCACCGGGGTCGGGACAGTGGGGCGATACGAGCAGTACTTC. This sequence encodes CATGVGTVGRYEQYF.